This is a list of T cell receptor beta chains from one sample in a study of blood T cell repertoires in COVID-19. Clones were read by immunoSEQ multiplex PCR, and TCRdb kept only the in-frame ones, dropping some. Here the sample spans roughly 230,000 clones, 83% being singletons. What was sequenced was peripheral blood. The receptors come from a man aged 35 to 55 with active or convalescent COVID-19. Both conserved end residues are part of each CDR3. The D gene is left open where the match is weak. The size entry is marked missing in some rows and otherwise reads once, few, many or a size class.

j_call: TRBJ2-7
d_call: TRBD2
v_call: TRBV4-1
clone_size: once
cdr3_nt: TGCGCCAGCAGCCAAGGGTTAGGGCCAGGACTAGCGGGATACTACGAGCAGTACTTC
cdr3_aa: CASSQGLGPGLAGYYEQYF

j_call: TRBJ2-7
d_call: TRBD1
v_call: TRBV6-5
clone_size: -
cdr3_nt: TGTGCCAGCAGTCTCACGGGACAGGGTGCCGACGAGCAGTACTTC
cdr3_aa: CASSLTGQGADEQYF

j_call: TRBJ2-5
d_call: TRBD2
v_call: TRBV10-3
clone_size: -
cdr3_nt: TGTGCCGTCGGGGGGGCCGGGGAGACCCAGTACTTC
cdr3_aa: CAVGGAGETQYF

j_call: TRBJ2-1
d_call: TRBD2
v_call: TRBV11-2
clone_size: -
cdr3_nt: TGTGCCAGCAGCCTACAAGGACTAGCGGTAAACAATGAGCAGTTCTTC
cdr3_aa: CASSLQGLAVNNEQFF

j_call: TRBJ2-5
d_call: TRBD2
v_call: TRBV13
clone_size: -
cdr3_nt: TGTGCCAGCAGCGCAAGGACTAGCGGGAGGTGGGAGACCCAGTACTTC
cdr3_aa: CASSARTSGRWETQYF

j_call: TRBJ2-3
d_call: -
v_call: TRBV27
clone_size: -
cdr3_nt: TGTGCCAGCAGTTTATCGATATGGCAGACAAATACGCAGTATTTT
cdr3_aa: CASSLSIWQTNTQYF

j_call: TRBJ1-2
d_call: TRBD1
v_call: TRBV3-1/TRBV3-2
clone_size: -
cdr3_nt: TGTGCCAGCAGCCAAGGTGGGACAGGGGGCCGGGTCAATGGCTACACCTTC
cdr3_aa: CASSQGGTGGRVNGYTF

j_call: TRBJ2-7
d_call: -
v_call: TRBV7-2
clone_size: -
cdr3_nt: TGTGCCAGCAGCTCCCCCCCCAACTCCTACGAGCAGTACTTC
cdr3_aa: CASSSPPNSYEQYF

j_call: TRBJ1-3
d_call: -
v_call: TRBV28
clone_size: -
cdr3_nt: TGTGCCAGCCGGAGGACCGGAAACACCATATATTTT
cdr3_aa: CASRRTGNTIYF

j_call: TRBJ1-1
d_call: -
v_call: TRBV12-3/TRBV12-4
clone_size: -
cdr3_nt: TGTGCCAGCAGCTACAGTAACACTGAAGCTTTCTTT
cdr3_aa: CASSYSNTEAFF

j_call: TRBJ2-5
d_call: TRBD2
v_call: TRBV6-6
clone_size: -
cdr3_nt: TGTGCCAGCAGTCTTGGACTAGCGGGAGCTCGGGGGGAGACCCAGTACTTC
cdr3_aa: CASSLGLAGARGETQYF

j_call: TRBJ1-6
d_call: -
v_call: TRBV9
clone_size: few
cdr3_nt: TGTGCCAGCAGCGTAGGTGGAGGGTGGTATAATTCACCCCTCCACTTT
cdr3_aa: CASSVGGGWYNSPLHF

j_call: TRBJ2-7
d_call: TRBD2
v_call: TRBV15
clone_size: once
cdr3_nt: TGTGCCACCAGCAGAGATAGCGCAGGGAGGGGCTCCTACGAGCAGTACTTC
cdr3_aa: CATSRDSAGRGSYEQYF

j_call: TRBJ1-2
d_call: -
v_call: TRBV7-2
clone_size: -
cdr3_nt: TGTGCCAGCAGCCCACACGAGGCGTTAGCCCCGGGGGGCTACACCTTC
cdr3_aa: CASSPHEALAPGGYTF

j_call: TRBJ1-2
d_call: TRBD1
v_call: TRBV6-2/TRBV6-3
clone_size: once
cdr3_nt: TGTGCCAGCAGTTCAGACAGGGGGCCCTCCTATGGCTACACCTTC
cdr3_aa: CASSSDRGPSYGYTF

j_call: TRBJ2-7
d_call: TRBD1
v_call: TRBV27
clone_size: -
cdr3_nt: TGTGCCAGCAGTTCCCCGGGACAGGGACCCTACGAGCAGTACTTC
cdr3_aa: CASSSPGQGPYEQYF

j_call: TRBJ2-7
d_call: -
v_call: TRBV7-9
clone_size: -
cdr3_nt: TGTGCCAGCAGCTTCTTCGGGTACGAGCAGTACTTC
cdr3_aa: CASSFFGYEQYF

j_call: TRBJ1-5
d_call: -
v_call: TRBV19
clone_size: -
cdr3_nt: TGTGCCAGTAGTATCAGCTCGGGGGGACACCCCGGTCCCCAGCATTTT
cdr3_aa: CASSISSGGHPGPQHF

j_call: TRBJ1-3
d_call: -
v_call: TRBV27
clone_size: -
cdr3_nt: TGTGCCAGCAGTTTACGGGGGGCCAGAGGAAACACCATATATTTT
cdr3_aa: CASSLRGARGNTIYF

j_call: TRBJ1-4
d_call: -
v_call: TRBV11-2
clone_size: -
cdr3_nt: TGTGCCAGCAGCTTCTCTCCTGTCGCTAATGAAAAACTGTTTTTT
cdr3_aa: CASSFSPVANEKLFF

j_call: TRBJ2-1
d_call: TRBD2
v_call: TRBV4-1
clone_size: -
cdr3_nt: TGCGCCAGCAGCCAAGCCGAAGGGACTATACCTTACAATGAGCAGTTCTTC
cdr3_aa: CASSQAEGTIPYNEQFF

j_call: TRBJ2-3
d_call: TRBD1
v_call: TRBV6-5
clone_size: -
cdr3_nt: TGTGCCAGCAGACCGGGACAGTTGGATACGCAGTATTTT
cdr3_aa: CASRPGQLDTQYF

j_call: TRBJ2-1
d_call: -
v_call: TRBV7-8
clone_size: -
cdr3_nt: TGTGCCAGCAGCCTAGGGGTAGCGTTAGATGAGCAGTTCTTC
cdr3_aa: CASSLGVALDEQFF

j_call: TRBJ2-7
d_call: -
v_call: TRBV7-9
clone_size: -
cdr3_nt: TGTGCCAGCAGCTCCGACGGGTCCTACGAGCAGTACTTC
cdr3_aa: CASSSDGSYEQYF

j_call: TRBJ2-1
d_call: -
v_call: TRBV5-1
clone_size: -
cdr3_nt: TGCGCCAGCAGCTTGCGCCCCGAGGGATACAATGAGCAGTTCTTC
cdr3_aa: CASSLRPEGYNEQFF

j_call: TRBJ2-1
d_call: -
v_call: TRBV9
clone_size: -
cdr3_nt: TGTGCCAGCAGCGCCCTAGAATTTGAGCAGTTCTTC
cdr3_aa: CASSALEFEQFF

j_call: TRBJ1-2
d_call: -
v_call: TRBV10-3
clone_size: -
cdr3_nt: TGTGCCATCAGTGAGGGCAGGGGAAACTATGGCTACACCTTC
cdr3_aa: CAISEGRGNYGYTF

j_call: TRBJ2-7
d_call: TRBD2
v_call: TRBV5-5
clone_size: -
cdr3_nt: TGTGCCAGCAGCTTGGAGTGGGCTAGCGGGACCTACGAGCAGTACTTC
cdr3_aa: CASSLEWASGTYEQYF

j_call: TRBJ1-5
d_call: -
v_call: TRBV6-5
clone_size: few
cdr3_nt: TGTGCCAGCAGTTACTCGAGGAGGGGCAGCGATCAGCCCCAGCATTTT
cdr3_aa: CASSYSRRGSDQPQHF